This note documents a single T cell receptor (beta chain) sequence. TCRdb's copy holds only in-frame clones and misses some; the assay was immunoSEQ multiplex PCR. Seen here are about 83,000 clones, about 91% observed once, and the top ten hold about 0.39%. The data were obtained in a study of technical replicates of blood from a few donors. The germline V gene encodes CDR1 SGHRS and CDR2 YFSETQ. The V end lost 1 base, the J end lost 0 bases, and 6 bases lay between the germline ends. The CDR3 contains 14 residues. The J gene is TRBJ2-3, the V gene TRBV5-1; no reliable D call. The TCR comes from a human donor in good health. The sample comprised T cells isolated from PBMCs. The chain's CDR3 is CASSLSPSTDTQYF. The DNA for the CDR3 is TGCGCCAGCAGCTTGAGCCCGAGCACAGATACGCAGTATTTT.